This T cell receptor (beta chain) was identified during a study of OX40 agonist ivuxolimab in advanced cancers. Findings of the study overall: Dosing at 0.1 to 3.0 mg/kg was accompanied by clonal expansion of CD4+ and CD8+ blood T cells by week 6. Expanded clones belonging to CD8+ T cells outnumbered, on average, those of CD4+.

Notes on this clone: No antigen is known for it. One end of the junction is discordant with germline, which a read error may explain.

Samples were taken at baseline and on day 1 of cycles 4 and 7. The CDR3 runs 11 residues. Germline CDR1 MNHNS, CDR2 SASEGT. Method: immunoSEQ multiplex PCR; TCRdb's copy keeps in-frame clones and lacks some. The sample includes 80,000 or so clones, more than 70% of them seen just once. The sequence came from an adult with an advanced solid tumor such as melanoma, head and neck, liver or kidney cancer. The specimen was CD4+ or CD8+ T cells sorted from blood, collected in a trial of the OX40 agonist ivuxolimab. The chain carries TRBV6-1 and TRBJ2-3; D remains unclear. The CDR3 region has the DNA TGTGCCACCAGTTACACAGATACGCAGTATTTT. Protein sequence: CATSYTDTQYF.